This TCR beta chain was captured by sequencing in a study of glioma-infiltrating T cells. There are many counts of this clonotype. Its antigen is unknown. General study findings and limits: Only very few CDR3 sequences appeared in both tissue and blood. Tissue-blood divergence was below expectation in non-neoplastic patients, above in gliomas.

Amplification of TCR alpha and beta CDR3 regions from RNA used iRepertoire nested multiplex PCR. Input was roughly 100-450 ng of tissue mRNA or PBMC total RNA. TCRdb called the multiplex PCR reads again in MiXCR, with one record for every CDR3 protein. The table shows 95,000 to 150,000 distinct CDR3 sequences, with 20% to 25% occurring only once. V lost 2 bases, J lost 2 bases, and 19 bases lay in between. Per germline, CDR1 KGHDR and CDR2 SFDVKD. The CDR3 covers 18 residues. Sequencing used glioma tissue, nonneoplastic brain tissue, or PBMCs (not recorded which). The TCR was taken from a human donor with low-grade glioma or glioblastoma, undergoing nonglioma brain surgery, or in good health (not recorded which). The chain combines TRBV24-1 with TRBJ2-3, with a tentative D call TRBD2 (5 bases). CDR3 loop: CATSDYSGVLPPTDTQYF. The CDR3, as DNA: TGTGCCACCAGTGATTACTCCGGGGTCCTCCCACCCACAGATACGCAGTATTTT.